Below are 16 T cell receptor beta chains sequenced from a single sample in a study of radiotherapy plus CTLA-4 blockade in lung cancer (dated by TCRdb to 2016 to 2019). Preparation of the library involved the immunoSEQ multiplex PCR assay. TCRdb mirrors the immuneACCESS table, restricted to in-frame sequences. Some clones are absent from its copies; in checked studies, under half trace to an unresolved V gene, and the reason for the others is unknown. The sample data list about 83,000 clones, and around 79% of these were observed just once. The ten largest clones capture more than 3.5% of the sample. Here the sequenced sample was peripheral blood, taken from a patient treated with radiotherapy plus ipilimumab. The receptors stem from a human donor with non-small cell lung cancer who had a partial response to radiotherapy plus ipilimumab. Some clones in this sample may be carry-over from other donors' samples.

This clone has a single count. The V and J genes are TRBV5-1 and TRBJ2-1, with TRBD2 matching over 9 bases. CDR1 is SGHRS and CDR2 is YFSETQ in the germline V gene. J was trimmed by 1 base and V by 1 base; bases with no gene match: 3. This CDR3 region has 16 residues. CDR3 sequence reads: CASSLLAGVSYNEQFF. The CDR3 DNA reads as TGCGCCAGCAGCTTGTTAGCGGGAGTGTCCTACAATGAGCAGTTCTTC.

The chain combines TRBV29-1 with TRBJ2-5, with 8 bases identical to TRBD1. Germline CDR1 reads SQVTM; CDR2 reads ANQGSEA. V lost 6 bases, J lost 5 bases, and 8 bases stayed unmatched. This CDR3 comprises 13 residues. CDR3 sequence reads: CSVSQGVGETQYF. CDR3 bases: TGCAGCGTGTCACAGGGGGTTGGGGAGACCCAGTACTTC.

The chain combines TRBV6-5 with TRBJ1-2, with a tentative D call TRBD1 (5 bases). This CDR3 spans 15 amino acids. The ends were cut back, 7 bases at V and 0 bases at J, with 15 bases in the middle. From germline, CDR1 is MNHEY and CDR2 SVGAGI. The CDR3 loop is CASTHRPTTNYGYTF. CDR3 coding DNA: TGTGCCAGCACGCACAGGCCCACGACTAACTATGGCTACACCTTC.

The V gene is TRBV9, the J gene TRBJ1-1; D is perhaps TRBD1 (6 bases). The CDR3 runs to 14 residues. V was cut by 4 bases and J by 1 base, with 11 bases left in between. Germline values: CDR1 SGDLS, CDR2 YYNGEE. The CDR3 protein is CASSPGGRNTEAFF. DNA of the CDR3: TGTGCCAGCAGCCCCGGGGGGCGGAACACTGAAGCTTTCTTT.

The J gene is TRBJ1-2, the V gene TRBV4-3; no definite D call. With 5 bases removed from V and 1 base from J, the gap between germline ends came to 8 bases. Germline assignment: CDR1 LGHNA and CDR2 YSLEER. This CDR3 region has 13 residues. The CDR3 loop reads CASSSGVNYGYTF. CDR3 nucleotide sequence: TGCGCCAGCAGCAGCGGGGTTAACTATGGCTACACCTTC.

This clone was seen many times. The V call is TRBV15, the J call TRBJ1-4, with 7 bases that match TRBD1. Germline V gene sequence: CDR1 LNHNV, CDR2 YYDKDF (reference sequence). J was trimmed by 12 bases and V by 4 bases; bases with no gene match: 17. The CDR3 loop spans 16 amino acids. The CDR3 DNA reads as TGTGCCACCAGCAAACCCCGGGACATGGGTCAGGGGGAACTGTTTTTT. It yields the protein CATSKPRDMGQGELFF.

This clone is a singleton in its sample. This rearrangement joins TRBV6-5 to TRBJ1-5, with 8 bases fitting TRBD1. Unmatched junction bases numbered 6, after V lost 5 bases and J lost 3 bases. Germline V gene lookup returns CDR1 MNHEY and CDR2 SVGAGI. The CDR3 sequence is 15 residues long. This chain's CDR3 is CASSRGQGDNQPQHF. CDR3 nucleotides: TGTGCCAGCAGTCGCGGACAGGGCGACAATCAGCCCCAGCATTTT.

The genes are TRBV6-1 and TRBJ2-2; D is unresolved. The CDR3 runs 11 residues. The V end lost 6 bases, the J end lost 7 bases, and 6 bases lay between the germline ends. Germline V lookup: CDR1 MNHNS, CDR2 SASEGT. CDR3 protein: CASRSNGELFF. The CDR3 DNA follows: TGTGCCAGCAGGAGTAACGGGGAGCTGTTTTTT.

This chain uses TRBV7-9 with TRBJ2-7; 11 nucleotides line up with TRBD1. V was pared by 4 bases and J by 7 bases, with 12 bases of the junction left unmatched. The germline CDR1 and CDR2 sequences are SEHNR and FQNEAQ (reference sequence). The CDR3 is 16 amino acids. The CDR3 nucleotides read TGTGCCAGCAGCTCGCGGGACAGGGGGAATTTTGGGGAGCAGTACTTC. Its protein product is CASSSRDRGNFGEQYF.

This clone has just one count. This rearrangement joins TRBV4-3 to TRBJ1-6; TRBD1 might be the D (6 bases). This CDR3 region has 16 residues. V was trimmed by 0 bases and J by 2 bases, leaving 8 bases between them. CDR1 is LGHNA, CDR2 YSLEER, per germline. The CDR3 loop reads CASSQDSGAYNSPLHF. CDR3 nucleotides: TGCGCCAGCAGCCAAGATTCAGGGGCCTATAATTCACCCCTCCACTTT.

This clone was observed a few times. V is TRBV5-6 and J is TRBJ1-2, with TRBD1 as a possible D gene (5 bases). Per the germline V gene, CDR1 is SGHDT and CDR2 is YYEEEE. This CDR3 region has 16 residues. The V and J ends lost 1 base and 3 bases respectively, with 16 bases between them. The CDR3 loop reads CASSLMTALRHYGYTF. The CDR3, as DNA: TGTGCCAGCAGCTTGATGACAGCTCTCAGGCACTATGGCTACACCTTC.

The gene calls are TRBV18 and TRBJ1-3; 7 bases are a match to TRBD1. V shed 8 bases, J shed 0 bases, and the junction held 7 bases outside the gene matches. The CDR3 sequence is 15 residues long. Germline values: CDR1 KGHSH, CDR2 LQKENI. Here the CDR3 DNA reads TGTGCCAGCGCCCGGGACAGCTACTCTGGAAACACCATATATTTT. This codes for CASARDSYSGNTIYF.

V is TRBV11-3 and J is TRBJ1-4, with D unresolved. There are 16 residues in the CDR3. The V end lost 5 bases, the J end lost 6 bases, and 19 bases lay between the germline ends. Looked up from germline, CDR1 is SGHNT and CDR2 is YENEEA. The CDR3 sequence is CASSPRVGGEDEKLFF. In DNA form, the CDR3 reads TGTGCCAGCAGCCCCCGGGTAGGTGGAGAGGATGAAAAACTGTTTTTT.

The chain carries TRBV28 and TRBJ2-7; TRBD2 matches at 7 bases. J was trimmed by 4 bases and V by 2 bases; bases with no gene match: 14. This CDR3 is 17 amino acids long. The germline V gene encodes CDR1 MDHEN and CDR2 SYDVKM. The CDR3 nucleotides read TGTGCCAGCAGTTTAGGTAGGGGAGGGCGGTATCGGTACGAGCAGTACTTC. This codes for CASSLGRGGRYRYEQYF. Variable domain in full (rest from reference TRBV28 and TRBJ2-7): DVKVTQSSRYLVKRTGEKVFLECVQDMDHENMFWYRQDPGLGLRLIYFSYDVKMKEKGDIPEGYSVSREKKERFSLILESASTNQTSMYLCASSLGRGGRYRYEQYFGPGTRLTVT.

This chain links TRBV6-5 with TRBJ2-7, with a weak D call TRBD1 (5 bases). The V end lost 6 bases, the J end lost 6 bases, and 15 bases lay between the germline ends. The CDR3 loop spans 13 amino acids. Germline V gene lookup returns CDR1 MNHEY and CDR2 SVGAGI. The CDR3 region has the DNA TGTGCCAGCAGGGGGCCAGGCTACCGCGAGCAGTACTTC. Translating it yields CASRGPGYREQYF.

This chain uses TRBV6-4 with TRBJ2-3; 8 positions match TRBD2. The CDR3 is 16 amino acids. The germline V gene encodes CDR1 MRHNA and CDR2 SNTAGT. V dropped 4 bases and J dropped 0; count of bases not matched to a gene: 6. The DNA for the CDR3 is TGTGCCAGCAGTGCCGATAGCGGGGCGAGCACAGATACGCAGTATTTT. Protein product: CASSADSGASTDTQYF.